These 25 T cell receptor beta chains share one sample of origin, sequenced in a study of sequential checkpoint blockade in melanoma. Produced via immunoSEQ multiplex PCR; TCRdb's table is partial and in-frame only. The data hold around 40,000 clones, with 86% observed a single time. Treatment given: randomized to nivolumab then ipilimumab (arm A) or the reverse (arm B). The specimen comprised CD8+ T cells sorted from blood (inferred from file names), sampled from a patient given nivolumab and ipilimumab in sequence. All receptors come from a human donor with melanoma.

The V call is TRBV9, the J call TRBJ2-1, with unresolved D. V was cut by 4 bases and J by 0 bases, with 5 bases left in between. Looked up from germline, CDR1 is SGDLS and CDR2 is YYNGEE. The CDR3 is 13 amino acids. The CDR3 nucleotides are TGTGCCAGCAGCCCCAACTCCTACAATGAGCAGTTCTTC. As protein: CASSPNSYNEQFF.

This chain joins TRBV12-5 and TRBJ2-1, with TRBD1 identical over 9 bases. Germline V gene data show CDR1 as LGHNT and CDR2 as FRNRAP. The CDR3 has 15 residues. The V and J ends lost 6 bases and 6 bases, in that order; junction bases with no gene match: 9. For the CDR3, the DNA is TGTGCTAGTGGACCGGGACAGGGTCTCTTCAATGAGCAGTTCTTC. This translates into CASGPGQGLFNEQFF. The whole variable domain, remainder taken from reference TRBV12-5 and TRBJ2-1, is DARVTQTPRHKVTEMGQEVTMRCQPILGHNTVFWYRQTMMQGLELLAYFRNRAPLDDSGMPKDRFSAEMPDATLATLKIQPSEPRDSAVYFCASGPGQGLFNEQFFGPGTRLTVL.

The rearrangement uses TRBV6-1 and TRBJ2-7; D possibly corresponds to TRBD1 (6 bases). The germline gives CDR1 MNHNS, CDR2 SASEGT. Trimming pared 1 base from V and 2 bases from J, leaving 15 bases between. The CDR3 spans 16 residues. The CDR3, as DNA: TGTGCCAGCAGTGAAGAGGGGGACACCGACCCCTACGAGCAGTACTTC. This codes for CASSEEGDTDPYEQYF.

J is TRBJ1-2 and V is TRBV27; 11 nucleotides match TRBD1. Germline loops: CDR1 MNHEY, CDR2 SMNVEV (reference sequence). Trimming at V came to 11 bases and at J to 8 bases, leaving 10 bases not matched to a gene. This CDR3 is built from 13 residues. This CDR3 is CAVRDRGIEGYTF. In DNA, the CDR3 is TGTGCCGTCCGGGACAGGGGGATCGAGGGCTACACCTTC.

CDR3 coding DNA: TGTGCCAGCAGCTTATCGGACAGGGGGCACGACGAGCAGTACTTC. It encodes CASSLSDRGHDEQYF. The chain uses TRBV13 and TRBJ2-7; 11 nucleotides match TRBD1. The CDR3 has 15 amino acids. Germline CDR1 is PRHDT and CDR2 is FYEKMQ (reference sequence). V lost 2 bases and J lost 5; bases outside the gene matches: 5. The full variable domain, with the rest looked up from reference TRBV13 and TRBJ2-7, is AAGVIQSPRHLIKEKRETATLKCYPIPRHDTVYWYQQGPGQDPQFLISFYEKMQSDKGSIPDRFSAQQFSDYHSELNMSSLELGDSALYFCASSLSDRGHDEQYFGPGTRLTVT.

Here the CDR3 reads CASSGTGEETQYF. CDR3 in DNA: TGTGCCAGCAGCGGGACAGGGGAAGAGACCCAGTACTTC. The chain has TRBV9 and TRBJ2-5, with 9 nucleotides matching TRBD1. CDR3 size: 13 residues. The V gene's germline CDR1 is SGDLS and CDR2 YYNGEE. With 3 bases clipped from V and 3 bases from J, the junction kept 0 bases outside the gene matches.

CDR3 protein: CASSPLSGKGYTF. The CDR3 DNA reads TGTGCCAGCAGTCCCCTGTCAGGGAAAGGCTACACCTTC. The chain combines TRBV27 with TRBJ1-2, with a possible D match to TRBD1 (5 bases). V was shortened by 5 bases and J by 8 bases, with 15 bases between the two germline ends. CDR1 and CDR2 (germline): MNHEY, SMNVEV (reference sequence). The length of the CDR3 is 13 residues.

This clone occurred a few times. The chain uses TRBV27 and TRBJ2-6; D may be TRBD2 (5 bases). V dropped 3 bases and J dropped 0 bases, with 6 bases sitting between them. The CDR3 contains 15 residues. Per the germline V gene, CDR1 is MNHEY and CDR2 is SMNVEV (reference sequence). Written as DNA, the CDR3 is TGTGCCAGCAGTTTCGAGGGCTCTGGGGCCAACGTCCTGACTTTC. It specifies CASSFEGSGANVLTF.

The rearrangement links TRBV2 to TRBJ2-1; the D gene is possibly TRBD2 (5 bases). V dropped 10 bases and J dropped 0 bases, with 13 bases sitting between them. This CDR3 is 14 amino acids long. Germline-derived CDR1 and CDR2 are SNHLY and FYNNEI. CDR3 bases: TGTGCCACTTTCGAGCGGTCCTCCTACAATGAGCAGTTCTTC. As protein: CATFERSSYNEQFF.

The chain uses TRBV10-3 and TRBJ2-7; D remains unclear. This CDR3 comprises 14 residues. From germline, CDR1 is ENHRY and CDR2 SYGVKD. V lost 7 bases, J lost 6 bases, and 19 bases lay in between. CDR3 bases: TGTGCCATCACTGATGGGTACCCTCCAGGCGAGCAGTACTTC. Translating gives CAITDGYPPGEQYF.

This rearrangement joins TRBV4-3 to TRBJ1-2, with 8 bases matching TRBD1. CDR1 and CDR2 (germline): LGHNA, YSLEER. After removal of 0 bases from V and 4 bases from J, the junction contained 1 base not matched to a gene. This CDR3 region has 14 residues. CDR3 nucleotides: TGCGCCAGCAGCCAAGATGGACAGGGCTATGGCTACACCTTC. As protein: CASSQDGQGYGYTF.

This chain links TRBV10-2 with TRBJ2-5; 8 bases align to TRBD2. The germline gives CDR1 WSHSY, CDR2 SAAADI. The CDR3 runs to 14 residues. J lost 5 bases, V lost 3 bases, and 5 bases had no gene match. The CDR3 coding sequence is TGCGCCAGCAGTGAACCGGGAGGGTTGGAGACCCAGTACTTC. Its translation: CASSEPGGLETQYF.

This sequence joins TRBV5-6 and TRBJ2-5; D call uncertain. Germline V gives CDR1 SGHDT, CDR2 YYEEEE. CDR3 length equals 14 residues. Trimming left V 1 base short and J 1 base short, with 8 bases between. Written as DNA, the CDR3 is TGTGCCAGCAGCTTGCAACAGAGCCAAGAGACCCAGTACTTC. Amino acids: CASSLQQSQETQYF.

The chain recombines TRBV15 with TRBJ2-1, with D perhaps matching TRBD2 (5 bases). The V end lost 5 bases, the J end lost 3 bases, and 14 bases lay between the germline ends. In germline, CDR1 is LNHNV, CDR2 YYDKDF (reference sequence). The CDR3 has 15 amino acids. The chain's CDR3 is CATSSDGNDYNEQFF. CDR3 nucleotide sequence: TGTGCCACCAGCTCGGACGGGAACGACTACAATGAGCAGTTCTTC.

The chain has TRBV19 and TRBJ2-3; TRBD2 matches 11 bases. Germline V gives CDR1 LNHDA, CDR2 SQIVND (reference sequence). J was trimmed by 2 bases and V by 4 bases; bases with no gene match: 5. The CDR3 runs to 16 residues. The CDR3 loop reads CASSTLAGGSTDTQYF. As DNA, the CDR3 is TGTGCCAGTAGTACCCTAGCGGGAGGTTCCACAGATACGCAGTATTTT.

The chain links TRBV6-1 to TRBJ1-1, with 7 bases matching TRBD1. Germline loops: CDR1 MNHNS, CDR2 SASEGT. Trimming cost V 11 bases and J 10 bases; bases outside gene matches: 16. The CDR3 length is 13 residues. Written as DNA, the CDR3 is TGTGCCTGTCTCGGGACAGCTTCACTGTTAGCTTTCTTT. Protein product: CACLGTASLLAFF.

V and J are TRBV16 and TRBJ1-1; D gene ambiguous. Germline CDR1 KGHSY, CDR2 FQNENV. CDR3 length: 15 amino acids. Trimming stripped 2 bases from V and 1 base from J, with 11 bases between. CDR3 amino acids: CASSQREAPNTEAFF. CDR3 nucleotide sequence: TGTGCCAGCAGCCAAAGGGAGGCCCCGAACACTGAAGCTTTCTTT.

V is TRBV4-1 and J is TRBJ2-4; 8 bases align to TRBD1. Germline assignment: CDR1 MGHRA and CDR2 YSYEKL. V shed 4 bases and J 1 base; nucleotides not matched to a gene: 9. CDR3 length equals 17 residues. In nucleotides, the CDR3 is TGCGCCAGCAGCCCCGTTCAGGGGGCGTTTGCCAAAAACATTCAGTACTTC. It yields the protein CASSPVQGAFAKNIQYF.

The V call is TRBV7-9, the J call TRBJ2-7; D gene uncertain. The CDR3 has 14 amino acids. Germline values: CDR1 SEHNR, CDR2 FQNEAQ (reference sequence). Trimming left V 3 bases short and J 4 bases short, with 13 bases between. Here the CDR3 reads CASSFPQNFYEQYF. CDR3 DNA: TGTGCCAGCAGCTTCCCCCAGAATTTTTACGAGCAGTACTTC.

This clone was detected once. The chain carries TRBV19 and TRBJ1-1, with D maybe TRBD1 (6 bases). V was cut by 2 bases and J by 5 bases, with 12 bases left in between. The CDR3 extends over 14 amino acids. CDR1 is LNHDA and CDR2 is SQIVND in the germline V gene (reference sequence). CDR3 sequence reads: CASSISTGYTEAFF. Written as DNA, the CDR3 is TGTGCCAGTAGTATATCAACAGGGTATACTGAAGCTTTCTTT.

V usage is TRBV6-5 and J usage is TRBJ1-2, with 8 nucleotides matching TRBD1. After removal of 2 bases from V and 7 bases from J, the junction contained 6 bases not matched to a gene. CDR1 MNHEY and CDR2 SVGAGI come from the germline V gene. CDR3 length: 14 amino acids. CDR3 bases: TGTGCCAGCAGTTACCCTGGACAGGGTTCTGGCTACACCTTC. This gives the protein CASSYPGQGSGYTF.

The CDR3 protein is CASTTRSSYNEQFF. CDR3 bases: TGTGCCAGCACTACACGGAGCTCCTACAATGAGCAGTTCTTC. The chain is built from TRBV27 and TRBJ2-1; no clear D gene. The length of the CDR3 is 14 residues. CDR1 is MNHEY and CDR2 is SMNVEV in the germline V gene (reference sequence). Trimming shortened V by 7 bases and J by 0 bases, and 10 bases separated the two germline ends.

Details on this clone: It is unclear where the CDR3 begins or ends on the DNA, so no DNA is shown, and the CDR3 is as TCRdb lists it. This sequence joins TRBV13 and TRBJ1-2; the table's D gene call, TRBD1, was not cross checked with the DNA. Germline loops: CDR1 PRHDT, CDR2 FYEKMQ (reference sequence). Counting both end residues, the CDR3 totals 13 amino acids. Here the CDR3 reads CASSLVGQGAAPF.

The rearrangement uses TRBV27 and TRBJ2-1; 15 bases agree with TRBD2. The length of the CDR3 is 14 residues. The germline V gene has CDR1 MNHEY and CDR2 SMNVEV (reference sequence). Germline trimming cut 7 bases from V and 7 bases from J; bases unmatched to any gene: 2. The DNA of the CDR3 is TGTGCCAGCACCGGACTAGCGGGAGGGAATGAGCAGTTCTTC. Translating it yields CASTGLAGGNEQFF.

The rearrangement joins TRBV27 to TRBJ2-5; possible D gene TRBD1, 7 bases. CDR1 is MNHEY and CDR2 is SMNVEV in the germline V gene (reference sequence). Trimming shortened V by 2 bases and J by 5 bases, and 12 bases separated the two germline ends. This CDR3 is built from 14 residues. This CDR3 is CASSLAPGGETQYF. In nucleotides, the CDR3 is TGTGCCAGCAGTTTAGCGCCAGGGGGGGAGACCCAGTACTTC.